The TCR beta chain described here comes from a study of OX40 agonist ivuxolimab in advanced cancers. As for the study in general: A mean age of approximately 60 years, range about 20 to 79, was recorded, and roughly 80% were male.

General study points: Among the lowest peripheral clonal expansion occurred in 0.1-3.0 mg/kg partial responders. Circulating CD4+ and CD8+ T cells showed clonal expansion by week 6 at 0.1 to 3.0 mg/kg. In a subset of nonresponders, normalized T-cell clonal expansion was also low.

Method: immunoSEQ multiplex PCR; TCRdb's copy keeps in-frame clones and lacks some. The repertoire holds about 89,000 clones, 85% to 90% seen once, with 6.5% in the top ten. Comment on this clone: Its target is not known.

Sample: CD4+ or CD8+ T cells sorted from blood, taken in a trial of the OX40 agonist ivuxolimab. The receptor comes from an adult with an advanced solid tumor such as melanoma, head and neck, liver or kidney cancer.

Here the CDR3 DNA reads TGCGCCAGCAGCTTGTCACAGGCCGGGGGTACGCAGTATTTT. This codes for CASSLSQAGGTQYF. The chain couples TRBV5-1 to TRBJ2-3, with a weak D call TRBD2 (6 bases). This CDR3 spans 14 amino acids. Germline V gene data show CDR1 as SGHRS and CDR2 as YFSETQ. Trimming took off 1 base at V and 8 bases at J, with 14 bases between the two ends. Full variable domain (rest looked up from reference TRBV5-1 and TRBJ2-3): KAGVTQTPRYLIKTRGQQVTLSCSPISGHRSVSWYQQTPGQGLQFLFEYFSETQRNKGNFPGRFSGRQFSNSRSEMNVSTLELGDSALYLCASSLSQAGGTQYFGPGTRLTVL.